The entry that follows covers one T cell receptor beta chain sequence. Germline-derived CDR1 and CDR2 are SEHNR and FQNEAQ (reference sequence). The ends lost 1 base at V and 2 bases at J; junction bases unmatched: 5. This CDR3 comprises 16 residues. Participants' own reports of clinical history determined their cohort assignment. As originally analysed: Nucleated cell number was recorded as an estimate derived from reference gene primer amplification. Measured with immunoSEQ multiplex PCR; TCRdb has only the in-frame clones, and not every one. V, J and clone size are those of that table, while D and trimming were read from the DNA. The top ten clones hold 3.3% of a sample with about 240,000 clones, about 86% of them seen once. These data come from a study of blood T cell repertoires in COVID-19. Study-level background: The cDNA or gDNA used as material had been derived from T cells, B-cell-depleted T cells, or PBMCs.

The chain couples TRBV7-9 to TRBJ2-3; TRBD2 matches 8 bases. The sequence came from a woman aged 40 to 50 with acute COVID-19. Input material: PBMCs or T cells enriched from blood (not recorded which). CDR3 protein: CASSLVVSGNTDTQYF. The CDR3 DNA reads TGTGCCAGCAGCTTAGTCGTTAGCGGGAACACAGATACGCAGTATTTT.